The 19 T cell receptor beta chains listed next were all sequenced from one sample in a study of molecular identifiers for immune sequencing clone quantification. TCRdb re-called the PCR reads through MiXCR, storing one row per CDR3 protein. Among approximately 550,000 distinct CDR3 sequences listed, around 23% were seen once. Specimen: naive CD8+ T cells from blood, with Jurkat cell RNA spiked in. Subset meaning: FACS-sorted CD8+CD4-CCR7+CD45RA+ naive T cells. These receptors were obtained from a human donor in good health. Some libraries in this study had Jurkat cell RNA spiked in.

In this sample, this clonotype turned up many times. V gene TRBV29-1 combines with J gene TRBJ2-3, with D possibly TRBD1 on 6 matching bases. V dropped 0 bases and J dropped 2 bases, with 12 bases sitting between them. This CDR3 region has 15 residues. Germline loops: CDR1 SQVTM, CDR2 ANQGSEA. This CDR3 reads CSVEDLQGNTDTQYF. For the CDR3, the DNA is TGCAGCGTTGAAGATCTACAGGGAAACACAGATACGCAGTATTTT.

The chain carries TRBV2 and TRBJ2-3; 9 nucleotides agree with TRBD2. This CDR3 is built from 17 residues. After removal of 10 bases from V and 0 bases from J, the junction contained 14 bases not matched to a gene. CDR1 and CDR2 (germline): SNHLY, FYNNEI. The CDR3 region has the DNA TGTGCCATCTACAAAGAGGCCCTAGCGGGGAGCACAGATACGCAGTATTTT. Translation: CAIYKEALAGSTDTQYF.

The gene calls are TRBV4-2 and TRBJ2-3; no reliable D call. CDR1 is LGHNA, CDR2 YNFKEQ, per germline. With 5 bases removed from V and 4 bases from J, the gap between germline ends came to 16 bases. CDR3 length: 15 amino acids. The CDR3 region has the DNA TGTGCCAGCAGCGGTTCCCTGTCGGAAGCAGATACGCAGTATTTT. Translated, it gives CASSGSLSEADTQYF.

Comment on this clonotype: A much bigger clone sits one base away, suggesting this may be a read error. The V and J genes are TRBV12-3 or TRBV12-4 and TRBJ2-5, with D tentatively TRBD1 (5 bases). V was cut by 4 bases and J by 1 base, with 19 bases left in between. This CDR3 region has 17 residues. CDR3 region: CASSSGMTDKVQETQYF. CDR3 DNA sequence: TGTGCCAGCAGTTCAGGAATGACGGACAAAGTCCAAGAGACCCAGTACTTC.

This clonotype has just a few counts. The gene calls are TRBV7-9 and TRBJ2-1, with D perhaps TRBD1 (5 bases). The V gene's germline CDR1 is SEHNR and CDR2 FQNEAQ (reference sequence). Trimming took off 5 bases at V and 6 bases at J, with 23 bases between the two ends. There are 17 residues in the CDR3. CDR3: CASSLPRYGQDPNEQFF. The CDR3 region has the DNA TGTGCCAGCAGCCTGCCTAGGTACGGACAAGACCCCAATGAGCAGTTCTTC.

V is TRBV10-3 and J is TRBJ2-7; 9 bases line up with TRBD2. The CDR3 length is 16 residues. Germline V gene data show CDR1 as ENHRY and CDR2 as SYGVKD. V lost 4 bases and J lost 3; bases outside the gene matches: 10. CDR3 sequence: CAISGLAGQLDYEQYF. The CDR3, as DNA: TGTGCCATCAGTGGGCTAGCGGGGCAACTAGACTACGAGCAGTACTTC.

The rearrangement uses TRBV6-5 and TRBJ1-2, with a possible D match to TRBD1 (5 bases). The germline V gene has CDR1 MNHEY and CDR2 SVGAGI. Trimming stripped 0 bases from V and 4 bases from J, with 12 bases between. The CDR3 sequence is 15 residues long. CDR3 DNA: TGTGCCAGCAGTTACTCGATAGGGGATCGCTATGGCTACACCTTC. Amino acids: CASSYSIGDRYGYTF.

The V gene is TRBV19, the J gene TRBJ1-1, with D unclear. The CDR3 totals 13 residues. V lost 3 bases, J lost 0 bases, and 5 bases lay in between. Germline lookup yields CDR1 LNHDA and CDR2 SQIVND (reference sequence). DNA of the CDR3: TGTGCCAGTAGTATGACGTTGAACACTGAAGCTTTCTTT. Amino acids: CASSMTLNTEAFF.

The genes are TRBV20-1 and TRBJ2-7; 11 positions match TRBD2. V was clipped by 5 bases and J by 4 bases; unmatched bases: 7. This CDR3 has 14 residues. CDR1 is DFQATT and CDR2 is SNEGSKA in the germline V gene (reference sequence). The CDR3 spells CSAGGLAELYEQYF. CDR3 nucleotide sequence: TGCAGTGCTGGGGGACTAGCGGAACTTTACGAGCAGTACTTC.

This clonotype was observed a few times. CDR3 region: CASSELRSSLHEQYF. The CDR3 DNA reads TGTGCCAGCAGTGAACTACGATCAAGTCTCCACGAGCAGTACTTC. The chain couples TRBV6-1 to TRBJ2-7; D gene unclear. CDR3 length: 15 residues. The V end was cut by 2 bases, the J end by 5 bases, with 16 bases between. Germline CDR1 MNHNS, CDR2 SASEGT.

This sequence joins TRBV27 and TRBJ1-2; D unclear. CDR3 length equals 18 residues. Trimming pared 0 bases from V and 8 bases from J, leaving 25 bases between. From germline, CDR1 is MNHEY and CDR2 SMNVEV (reference sequence). The chain's CDR3 is CASSLSGSGLVSLMGYTF. The CDR3 DNA is TGTGCCAGCAGTTTATCAGGCTCAGGCCTGGTAAGCCTGATGGGCTACACCTTC.

With regard to this clonotype: A much larger clone differs from this one at a single base, so this may be a read error. The chain employs TRBV25-1 and TRBJ2-2; D might be TRBD1 (5 bases). The germline CDR1 and CDR2 sequences are MGHDK and SYGVNS. Deletions cut 4 bases from V and 1 base from J, with 7 bases between. This CDR3 contains 14 residues. CDR3 DNA: TGTGCCAGCAGTGTCACAGGGAACACCGGGGAGCTGTTTTTT. It specifies CASSVTGNTGELFF.

This clonotype has a handful of counts. The V call is TRBV20-1, the J call TRBJ2-7; a weak D match, TRBD1 (6 bases). CDR1 is DFQATT, CDR2 SNEGSKA, per germline (reference sequence). The CDR3 runs 13 residues. The V end lost 0 bases, the J end lost 4 bases, and 10 bases lay between the germline ends. In nucleotides, the CDR3 is TGCAGTGCTAGAGAGACAGGAGAATACGAGCAGTACTTC. It specifies CSARETGEYEQYF.

The chain employs TRBV19 and TRBJ2-7; TRBD1 aligns across 8 bases. V lost 5 bases and J lost 7; bases outside the gene matches: 13. Germline CDR1 LNHDA, CDR2 SQIVND (reference sequence). This CDR3 has 15 residues. CDR3 DNA: TGTGCCAGTAGTCTCGGACAGGGCCCTATCTTGGAGCAGTACTTC. Translation: CASSLGQGPILEQYF.

The rearrangement uses TRBV29-1 and TRBJ2-1; a weak D match, TRBD2 (5 bases). V shed 8 bases and J shed 7 bases, with 9 bases lying between them. Germline lookup yields CDR1 SQVTM and CDR2 ANQGSEA. The CDR3 consists of 10 residues. The DNA for the CDR3 is TGCAGCTTTCCGGGGAATGAGCAGTTCTTC. It encodes CSFPGNEQFF.

This clonotype was detected many times. The chain uses TRBV7-2 and TRBJ2-1, with TRBD2 identical over 9 bases. CDR3 size: 18 residues. The V gene's germline CDR1 is SGHTA and CDR2 FQGNSA. V dropped 1 base and J dropped 4; count of bases not matched to a gene: 11. CDR3 bases: TGTGCCAGCAGCTTAGATTCTCGACTAGCGGAAGAATACAATGAGCAGTTCTTC. This encodes CASSLDSRLAEEYNEQFF.

Regarding this clonotype: One base away lies a much larger clone, so this may be a sequencing read error. The CDR3 carries no conserved terminal phenylalanine or tryptophan, so it likely arises from a read error. The chain's CDR3 is CASSEGLAGATDTQYS. The CDR3 DNA is TGCGCCAGCAGCGAGGGACTAGCGGGGGCCACAGATACGCAGTATTCT. The genes are TRBV4-3 and TRBJ2-3; 14 bases fit TRBD2. The CDR3 runs 16 residues. The J segment lost 2 bases and the V segment lost 5 bases, leaving 3 bases of the junction unmatched. Germline V gives CDR1 LGHNA, CDR2 YSLEER.

On this clonotype itself: Lacking the conserved final phenylalanine or tryptophan, this CDR3 likely reflects a read error. This chain connects TRBV6-5 to TRBJ2-7; a possible D gene is TRBD2 (6 bases). CDR3 length: 12 amino acids. V was shortened by 6 bases and J by 6 bases, with 12 bases between the two germline ends. The germline gives CDR1 MNHEY, CDR2 SVGAGI. In DNA form, the CDR3 reads TGTGCCAGCAGGGGACTGGGGATCGAGCAGTACCTC. Translating gives CASRGLGIEQYL.

This clonotype was counted many times. The chain carries TRBV5-1 and TRBJ2-1; D perhaps matches TRBD2 (6 bases). V lost 1 base and J lost 8, with 7 bases in between. The CDR3 is 12 amino acids. From germline, CDR1 is SGHRS and CDR2 YFSETQ. CDR3 amino acids: CASSLSSDEQFF. CDR3 bases: TGCGCCAGCAGCTTGTCTAGCGATGAGCAGTTCTTC. Supplemented by reference TRBV5-1 and TRBJ2-1, the full variable domain reads KAGVTQTPRYLIKTRGQQVTLSCSPISGHRSVSWYQQTPGQGLQFLFEYFSETQRNKGNFPGRFSGRQFSNSRSEMNVSTLELGDSALYLCASSLSSDEQFFGPGTRLTVL.